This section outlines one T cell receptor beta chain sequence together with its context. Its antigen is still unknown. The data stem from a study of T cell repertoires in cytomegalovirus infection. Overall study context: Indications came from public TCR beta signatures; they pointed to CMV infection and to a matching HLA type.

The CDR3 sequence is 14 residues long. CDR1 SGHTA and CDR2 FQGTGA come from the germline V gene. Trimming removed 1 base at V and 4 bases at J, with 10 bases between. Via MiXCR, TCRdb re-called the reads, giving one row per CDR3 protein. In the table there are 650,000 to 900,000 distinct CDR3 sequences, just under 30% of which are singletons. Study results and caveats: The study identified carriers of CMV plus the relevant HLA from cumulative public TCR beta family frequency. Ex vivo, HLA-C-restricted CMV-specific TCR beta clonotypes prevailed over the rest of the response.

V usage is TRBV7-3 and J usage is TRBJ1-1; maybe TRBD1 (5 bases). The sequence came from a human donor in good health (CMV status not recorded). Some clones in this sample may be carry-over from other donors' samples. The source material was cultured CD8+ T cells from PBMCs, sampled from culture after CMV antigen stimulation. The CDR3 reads CASSLMSGGTEAFF. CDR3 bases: TGTGCCAGCAGCTTAATGTCGGGGGGCACTGAAGCTTTCTTT.